Following are 12 T cell receptor beta chains from one sample sequenced in a study of blood T cell repertoires in COVID-19. Only in-frame clones appear in the TCRdb table, and some are missing; sequencing was by immunoSEQ multiplex PCR. The sample consists of more than 120,000 clones, roughly 90% of them appearing once. What was sequenced was peripheral blood. The origin of the receptors is a woman aged 45-59 years with acute or convalescent COVID-19.

The chain has TRBV3-1 (or the pseudogene TRBV3-2) and TRBJ1-2, with TRBD1 identical over 9 bases. The CDR3 is made up of 16 amino acids. From germline, CDR1 is LGHDT and CDR2 YNNKEL (reference sequence). V lost 3 bases and J lost 4; bases outside the gene matches: 9. CDR3 sequence: CASSQGGTGRLYGYTF. DNA for the CDR3: TGTGCCAGCAGCCAGGGAGGGACAGGGAGGCTCTATGGCTACACCTTC.

This clone was counted a few times. The V and J genes are TRBV18 and TRBJ2-7; D is possibly TRBD1 (6 bases). The length of the CDR3 is 14 residues. Germline CDR1 reads KGHSH; CDR2 reads LQKENI. The V end lost 2 bases, the J end lost 1 base, and 9 bases lay between the germline ends. The CDR3 spells CASSPTGRSYEQYF. Here the CDR3 DNA reads TGTGCCAGCTCACCAACAGGGAGATCCTACGAGCAGTACTTC.

V usage is TRBV18 and J usage is TRBJ2-7, with 8 bases fitting TRBD1. The CDR3 runs to 16 residues. Germline CDR1 KGHSH, CDR2 LQKENI. V lost 1 base and J lost 0; bases outside the gene matches: 5. The CDR3 DNA is TGTGCCAGCTCACCACGGGACAGGTACTTCTCCTACGAGCAGTACTTC. Amino acids: CASSPRDRYFSYEQYF.

The chain employs TRBV30 and TRBJ1-4, with TRBD1 identical over 7 bases. Looked up from germline, CDR1 is GTSNPN and CDR2 is SVGIG (reference sequence). V was clipped by 0 bases and J by 8 bases; unmatched bases: 6. The CDR3 extends over 14 amino acids. CDR3 region: CAWSVDRASEKLFF. Here the CDR3 DNA reads TGTGCCTGGAGTGTTGACAGGGCGTCGGAAAAACTGTTTTTT.

The V call is TRBV19, the J call TRBJ2-1, with D perhaps TRBD1 (6 bases). The CDR3 contains 16 residues. Looked up from germline, CDR1 is LNHDA and CDR2 is SQIVND (reference sequence). V was cut by 2 bases and J by 2 bases, with 13 bases left in between. Written as DNA, the CDR3 is TGTGCCAGTAGTATAACATCAGGGGCCACCTACAATGAGCAGTTCTTC. Translation: CASSITSGATYNEQFF. Full variable domain (missing parts from reference TRBV19 and TRBJ2-1): DGGITQSPKYLFRKEGQNVTLSCEQNLNHDAMYWYRQDPGQGLRLIYYSQIVNDFQKGDIAEGYSVSREKKESFPLTVTSAQKNPTAFYLCASSITSGATYNEQFFGPGTRLTVL.

This chain connects TRBV9 to TRBJ2-3, with 9 bases aligning to TRBD2. The V and J ends lost 0 bases and 2 bases, in that order; junction bases with no gene match: 7. Germline lookup yields CDR1 SGDLS and CDR2 YYNGEE. The CDR3 is made up of 17 amino acids. The CDR3 DNA is TGTGCCAGCAGCGTAGGTCTAGCGGGATCGTACACAGATACGCAGTATTTT. Its translation is CASSVGLAGSYTDTQYF. Using reference TRBV9 and TRBJ2-3 for the parts outside the CDR3, the full variable domain is DSGVTQTPKHLITATGQRVTLRCSPRSGDLSVYWYQQSLDQGLQFLIQYYNGEERAKGNILERFSAQQFPDLHSELNLSSLELGDSALYFCASSVGLAGSYTDTQYFGPGTRLTVL.

The gene calls are TRBV9 and TRBJ1-2, with a weak D call TRBD1 (5 bases). Between the trimmed V and J ends, which lost 4 bases and 1 base, there was a span of 11 bases. The CDR3 loop spans 14 amino acids. In germline, CDR1 is SGDLS, CDR2 YYNGEE. The CDR3 loop is CASSPGRGNYGYTF. CDR3 bases: TGTGCCAGCAGCCCCGGAAGGGGTAACTATGGCTACACCTTC.

The gene calls are TRBV11-3 and TRBJ2-2; D unclear. CDR1 is SGHNT, CDR2 YENEEA, per germline. This CDR3 is built from 15 residues. Trimming left V 6 bases short and J 1 base short, with 12 bases between. The chain's CDR3 is CASSITTVNTGELFF. The CDR3 nucleotides are TGTGCCAGCAGTATCACTACGGTGAACACCGGGGAGCTGTTTTTT.

The chain links TRBV12-3 or TRBV12-4 to TRBJ2-7; 7 bases agree with TRBD1. The CDR3 is 13 amino acids. The V and J ends lost 7 bases and 4 bases, in that order; junction bases with no gene match: 7. CDR3 residues: CASTRDSNYEQYF. CDR3 sequence (DNA): TGTGCCAGCACCCGGGACAGTAATTACGAGCAGTACTTC.

This chain uses TRBV5-1 with TRBJ1-3; D gene uncertain. This CDR3 is 15 amino acids long. The V gene's germline CDR1 is SGHRS and CDR2 YFSETQ. V dropped 1 base and J dropped 0 bases, with 8 bases sitting between them. In DNA, the CDR3 is TGCGCCAGCAGCTTGTCCGGGGTCTCTGGAAACACCATATATTTT. Its translation: CASSLSGVSGNTIYF.

The rearrangement links TRBV12-3 or TRBV12-4 to TRBJ1-2, with D possibly being TRBD1 (5 bases). Between the trimmed V and J ends, which lost 7 bases and 7 bases, there was a span of 13 bases. CDR3 length: 12 residues. DNA for the CDR3: TGTGCCAGCACCCTGGGTAGGGGTGGCTACACCTTC. As protein: CASTLGRGGYTF.

The chain employs TRBV20-1 and TRBJ1-2; D gene unclear. CDR1 DFQATT and CDR2 SNEGSKA come from the germline V gene (reference sequence). Trimming left V 5 bases short and J 4 bases short, with 8 bases between. This CDR3 is built from 11 residues. The CDR3 reads CSAPGIYGYTF. CDR3 in DNA: TGCAGTGCTCCGGGAATCTATGGCTACACCTTC.